This TCR beta chain was retrieved from a study of blood T cell repertoires in COVID-19 (dated by TCRdb to about 2020). A note on the overall study: Samples from collaborators originated in the United States, Italy and Spain and spanned both the acute and convalescent phases of COVID-19. The material from the prospective study consisted of cDNA or gDNA derived from T cells, B-cell-depleted T cells, or PBMCs. Deeply sampled blood TCRbeta repertoires from subjects exposed to, actively infected with, or recovered from COVID-19 were included in the dataset. The repertoires were made available in a free public database intended to serve as a resource for research on the immune response to SARS-CoV-2. The samples were drawn from two sources: the first 160 participants of the ongoing ImmuneRACE study, and 1,000 to 1,500 subjects contributed by 6 global collaborators. A de-identified subject ID, COVID-19 status, age in years and sex were almost always included in the sample metadata. Where available, HLA class I and class II types were obtained from metadata supplied by the sample provider rather than from assay-based typing. General conclusions and limits of the study: The amount of clinical and demographic metadata varied by source and participant and was provided uncurated.

TCRbeta CDR3 regions were amplified from genomic DNA using the immunoSEQ Assay, a bias-controlled multiplex PCR. On the study's bioinformatics: The number of nucleated cells in each sample was estimated from the amplification of reference gene primers within the assay. To quantify the absolute abundance of each unique TCRbeta CDR3 rearrangement, sequence reads were collapsed and filtered. For each sample, productive Simpson clonality was calculated as the square root of Simpson's diversity index across productive rearrangements. As stored in TCRdb, this immuneACCESS dataset retains in-frame rearrangements with V and J assigned. A fraction of the clones does not appear; measured against another copy, unresolved V genes explain less than half of the discrepancy, and the remainder lacks a known reason. The V and J calls and clone size come from that table; D and trimming were worked out from the DNA. The sample contains around 160,000 clones, approximately 84% of them found a single time. The ten largest clones take up 14% of the sample.

Including the terminal cysteine and phenylalanine, the CDR3 comprises 11 residues. Just the 33-base CDR3 DNA is kept, in frame starting at base 1. The CDR1 and CDR2 encoded by the germline V gene are SQVTM and ANQGSEA. Relative to germline, V is 7 bases shorter and J is 8 bases shorter, with 14 bases between their ends. Each collaborating institution followed its own protocols to collect whole blood in K2EDTA tubes. For TCRbeta analysis, collaborators shipped samples in one of three forms: frozen whole blood, isolated PBMCs, or DNA extracted from either of those sample types. For this clone: This clone's antigen is unknown. Base-call qualities are not available, and no considerably larger clone is one nucleotide away.

This TCR came from a woman aged 80 or older with acute or convalescent COVID-19. The chain is encoded by TRBV29-1 joined to TRBJ1-2; the D gene assignment is ambiguous. The sequencing sample was made of peripheral blood. The DNA sequence reads TGCAGCGCTAACAGCGGGTTCGGCTACACCTTC. This sequence encodes CSANSGFGYTF.